A selection of T cell receptor beta chains follows, all from one sample in a study of blood T cell repertoires in COVID-19. The table came from immunoSEQ multiplex PCR; TCRdb's copy has only in-frame clones and leaves some out. The sample holds about 200,000 clones, about 82% seen once. The specimen sequenced was peripheral blood. The receptors were gathered from a man aged 55 to 70 with COVID-19, enrolled during active disease. Both conserved end residues are part of each CDR3. The D gene is left open where the match is weak. Size tells how often a clone was seen (once, few, many) or the class of an expanded clone, and some rows leave it out.

clone_size	d_call	v_call	j_call	cdr3_nt	cdr3_aa
-	-	TRBV2	TRBJ2-7	TGTGCCAGCAGTGAGATAAGTCAGGCTTTTTCCTCCTACGAGCAGTACTTC	CASSEISQAFSSYEQYF
-	TRBD1	TRBV5-1	TRBJ1-1	TGCGCCAGCAGGATTTTGACAGGGTGGGACACTGAAGCTTTCTTT	CASRILTGWDTEAFF
once	TRBD1	TRBV11-2	TRBJ2-1	TGTGCCAGCAGCTTAGCATCAGGACAGGGTTTCAATGAGCAGTTCTTC	CASSLASGQGFNEQFF
-	-	TRBV28	TRBJ2-1	TGTGCCAGCACGGGGAGGTCCTACAATGAGCAGTTCTTC	CASTGRSYNEQFF
-	TRBD2	TRBV28	TRBJ2-1	TGTGCCAGCATCCCGAGCGGGAGATGGTCCAATGAGCAGTTCTTC	CASIPSGRWSNEQFF
-	TRBD1	TRBV4-2	TRBJ2-1	TGTGCCAGCAGCCACACCCGGGACAGCCACAATGAGCAGTTCTTC	CASSHTRDSHNEQFF
-	-	TRBV30	TRBJ1-2	TGTGCCTGGAGTCCACCCTCAGGCCGAAACTATGGCTACACCTTC	CAWSPPSGRNYGYTF
-	-	TRBV9	TRBJ1-2	TGTGCCAGCAGCGAATCCGCCGGGCAGGGGTACCGGGGCTACACCTTC	CASSESAGQGYRGYTF
-	TRBD1	TRBV29-1	TRBJ1-5	TGCAGCGTTGGAACAGGGGGCAACGATCAGCCCCAGCATTTT	CSVGTGGNDQPQHF
-	TRBD1	TRBV6-1	TRBJ2-2	TGTGCCAGCAGCCGCCACAGGGGGGACACCGGGGAGCTGTTTTTT	CASSRHRGDTGELFF
-	-	TRBV29-1	TRBJ1-1	TGCAGCGTGAAAGGCAGGTTGAACACTGAAGCTTTCTTT	CSVKGRLNTEAFF
-	TRBD1	TRBV2	TRBJ1-5	TGTGCCAGCAGCGTACAGGGGGCTGGCATCAATCAGCCCCAGCATTTT	CASSVQGAGINQPQHF
few	-	TRBV27	TRBJ1-5	TGTGCCAGCAGTCCGTCCCTAAGTCCGAGTCAGCCCCAGCATTTT	CASSPSLSPSQPQHF
-	TRBD1	TRBV3-1/TRBV3-2	TRBJ1-4	TGTGCCAGCAGCCAAGACTCCGGGACAGATAATGAAAAACTGTTTTTT	CASSQDSGTDNEKLFF
-	TRBD1	TRBV19	TRBJ1-5	TGTGCCAGTAAGGGATCAGGGGGATATCAGCCCCAGCATTTT	CASKGSGGYQPQHF
-	-	TRBV27	TRBJ1-2	TGTGCCAGCAGTATTCAGGCCGGTAGGGGCTATGGCTACACCTTC	CASSIQAGRGYGYTF
once	TRBD1	TRBV3-1/TRBV3-2	TRBJ2-5	TGTGCCAGCAGCCAAGGGTCCTGGACAGGGTTGACAGAGACCCAGTACTTC	CASSQGSWTGLTETQYF
-	-	TRBV9	TRBJ1-2	TGTGCCAGCAGTACAGGGAACTATGGCTACACCTTC	CASSTGNYGYTF
-	-	TRBV5-6	TRBJ2-2	TGTGCCAGCAGCCCCAGGGGATTCAACACCGGGGAGCTGTTTTTT	CASSPRGFNTGELFF
-	TRBD1	TRBV6-6	TRBJ1-2	TGTGCCAGCAACACAGGGGGTAACTATGGCTACACCTTC	CASNTGGNYGYTF
few	-	TRBV27	TRBJ1-2	TGTGCCAGCGGTCAGGGGTATGGCTACACCTTC	CASGQGYGYTF
once	TRBD1	TRBV7-6	TRBJ1-1	TGTGCCAGCAGCTTGACAGGGGCTTATGAAGCTTTCTTT	CASSLTGAYEAFF
-	-	TRBV3-1/TRBV3-2	TRBJ2-2	TGTGCCAGCAACTCGGGACACCAAAACACCGGGGAGCTGTTTTTT	CASNSGHQNTGELFF
-	-	TRBV6-5	TRBJ2-2	TGTGCCAGCAGTTACCTTCCCCACGAGACCGGGGAGCTGTTTTTT	CASSYLPHETGELFF
-	-	TRBV18	TRBJ1-1	TGTGCCAGCTCACGCCTGGAGGGGAACACTGAAGCTTTCTTT	CASSRLEGNTEAFF
-	-	TRBV7-8	TRBJ1-4	TGTGCCAGCAGCCCCTTGTGGGGCGGGAGTAATGATATAAAAAAACTGTTTTTT	CASSPLWGGSNDIKKLFF
-	TRBD1	TRBV27	TRBJ1-1	TGTGCCAGCAGTTCCCCAGCAGGGGGCGTTGGGACTGAAGCTTTCTTT	CASSSPAGGVGTEAFF
-	-	TRBV6-5	TRBJ1-6	TGTGCCAGCAGTTACTCCAACAGGGCTAATTCACCCCTCCACTTT	CASSYSNRANSPLHF
-	-	TRBV18	TRBJ2-2	TGTGCCAGCTCACCTTACGAGGTCGCGAACACCGGGGAGCTGTTTTTT	CASSPYEVANTGELFF
-	TRBD2	TRBV5-5	TRBJ2-5	TGTGCCAGCAGCATTAGCGGGAGGGGTGAGACCCAGTACTTC	CASSISGRGETQYF
-	-	TRBV28	TRBJ1-3	TGTGCCAGCAGTCAACCCGGGACATTTGTGACCATATATTTT	CASSQPGTFVTIYF
-	-	TRBV4-1	TRBJ1-1	TGCGCCAGCAGCCTTCTGGGCATCCCGAACACTGAAGCTTTCTTT	CASSLLGIPNTEAFF
-	TRBD1	TRBV9	TRBJ2-5	TGTGCCAGCAGCGCAGGGGGCGTTGCGGAGACCCAGTACTTC	CASSAGGVAETQYF
-	TRBD1	TRBV5-4	TRBJ2-7	TGTGCCAGCAGCTTGCAGGACAGGACCTACGAGCAGTACTTC	CASSLQDRTYEQYF
-	-	TRBV5-4	TRBJ1-5	TGTGCCAGCAGCCAGGGGACCCCGGGTAGTAGCAATCAGCCCCAGCATTTT	CASSQGTPGSSNQPQHF
-	-	TRBV28	TRBJ2-7	TGTGCCAGCAGTTTATCGGGGTTTGACTCCTACGAGCAGTACTTC	CASSLSGFDSYEQYF
-	-	TRBV27	TRBJ1-2	TGTGCCAGCAGTTTATCCGGGGGGGTGGTAGGCTACACCTTC	CASSLSGGVVGYTF
-	TRBD1	TRBV28	TRBJ2-1	TGTGCCAGCAGTCCGGGACAGGGGTATGAGCAGTTCTTC	CASSPGQGYEQFF
-	-	TRBV6-6	TRBJ1-5	TGTGCCAGCAGTGCACAGAATCAGCCCCAGCATTTT	CASSAQNQPQHF
-	-	TRBV18	TRBJ1-2	TGTGCCAGCTCACCAAGGACAGATGGCTACACCTTC	CASSPRTDGYTF
-	TRBD2	TRBV6-4	TRBJ2-2	TGTGCCAGCAAAGCGGGAGGGCCGGCCGGGGAGCTGTTTTTT	CASKAGGPAGELFF
-	TRBD2	TRBV24-1	TRBJ2-3	TGTGCCACCAGTGCTTCGGCGGGAGTTAGCACAGATACGCAGTATTTT	CATSASAGVSTDTQYF
-	-	TRBV9	TRBJ1-1	TGTGCCAGCAGCGTAGGTGTGGAGGGGAACACTGAAGCTTTCTTT	CASSVGVEGNTEAFF
-	-	TRBV7-9	TRBJ2-4	TGTGCCAGCAGCCCCAGCACAGGGAACGACATTCAGTACTTC	CASSPSTGNDIQYF
-	-	TRBV30	TRBJ1-5	TGTGCCTGGGGACCTAGGAATCAGCCCCAGCATTTT	CAWGPRNQPQHF
-	-	TRBV6-5	TRBJ2-7	TGTGCCAGCATGACACAGGGGGGGACCTACGAGCAGTACTTC	CASMTQGGTYEQYF